This TCR beta chain is drawn from a study of Ad26.COV2.S vaccination and SARS-CoV-2 variants. As for the study in general: COV1001, an Ad26.COV2.S trial, supplied this vaccine-arm donor. The authors gave Ad26.COV2.S intramuscularly, either once or twice 56 days apart.

Profiled with immunoSEQ multiplex PCR; TCRdb holds only in-frame clones, not every one. The table includes hundreds of thousands of clones, more than 70% detected once. Germline lookup yields CDR1 MNHEY and CDR2 SVGAGI. Trimming removed 4 bases at V and 2 bases at J, with 9 bases between. The CDR3 is 13 amino acids. This clone was recorded many times. Treatment indicated: roughly 20 received Ad26.COV2.S at low or high dose, single or two shots; roughly five received placebo; per-sample allocation not given. The investigators took samples on day 63 after the first vaccine or placebo injection. The sample here was peripheral blood, taken in a trial of Ad26.COV2.S vaccine versus placebo. The sequence derives from a person aged 18-60 years who received the Ad26.COV2.S COVID-19 vaccine or a placebo. The rearrangement uses TRBV6-5 and TRBJ2-7; D could derive from TRBD1 or TRBD2 (5 bases each). CDR3 amino acids: CASSWGNTYEQYF. The CDR3 DNA is TGTGCCAGCAGTTGGGGGAACACCTACGAGCAGTACTTC.